Included here is one T cell receptor (beta chain) sequence, with context. The CDR3 is made up of 16 amino acids. This sample is part of a study of blood T cell repertoires in COVID-19. At the level of the study: Sources were T cells, B-cell-depleted T cells, or PBMCs; the material itself was cDNA or gDNA.

Participant ages covered about 18 to 95 years across around 25 US areas. Measured with immunoSEQ multiplex PCR; TCRdb has only the in-frame clones, and not every one. The sample yields 300,000 to 400,000 clones, roughly 85% seen once. This receptor was obtained from a woman in her 30s who had been exposed to COVID-19. Sequencing was performed on PBMCs or T cells enriched from blood (not recorded which). This chain links TRBV21-1 with TRBJ2-2; TRBD2 reflects the table's D call only, with no check against the DNA. TRBV21-1 is reported as a pseudogene. In DNA form, the CDR3 reads TGTGCCAGCAGCTCCCTAGCGGGGGGGGACACCGGGGAGCTGTTTTTT. As protein: CASSSLAGGDTGELFF.